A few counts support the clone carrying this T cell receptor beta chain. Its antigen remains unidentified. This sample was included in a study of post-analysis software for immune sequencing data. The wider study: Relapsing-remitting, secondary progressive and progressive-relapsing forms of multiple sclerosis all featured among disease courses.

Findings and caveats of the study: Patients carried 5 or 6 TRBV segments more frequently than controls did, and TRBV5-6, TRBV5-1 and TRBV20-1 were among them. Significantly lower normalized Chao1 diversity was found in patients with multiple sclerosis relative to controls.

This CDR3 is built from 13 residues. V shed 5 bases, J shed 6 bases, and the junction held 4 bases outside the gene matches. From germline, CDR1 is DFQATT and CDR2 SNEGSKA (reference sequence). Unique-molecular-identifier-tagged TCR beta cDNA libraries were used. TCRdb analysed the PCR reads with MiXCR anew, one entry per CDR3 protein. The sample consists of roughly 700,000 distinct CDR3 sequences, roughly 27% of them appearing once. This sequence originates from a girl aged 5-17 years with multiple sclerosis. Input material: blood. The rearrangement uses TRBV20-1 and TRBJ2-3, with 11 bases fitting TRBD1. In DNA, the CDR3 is TGCAGTGCTCCGGGACAGGGGGAGGATACGCAGTATTTT. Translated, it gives CSAPGQGEDTQYF.